This is a list of T cell receptor beta chains from one sample in a study of blood T cell repertoires in COVID-19. Using immunoSEQ multiplex PCR, the repertoire was profiled, and TCRdb retains in-frame clones only, with some absent. This repertoire shows roughly 230,000 clones, approximately 83% found once; its top ten account for roughly 3.6%. The sequenced sample was PBMCs or T cells enriched from blood (not recorded which). The receptor source for this set is a man aged 50 to 59 who had recovered from COVID-19. Both conserved end residues are part of each CDR3. D genes are given only for firm matches. Clone size is stated in some rows and not others, as once, few, many or a class when expanded.

V gene	clone size	D gene	J gene	CDR3 DNA	CDR3 protein
TRBV4-1	NA	TRBD2	TRBJ2-7	TGCGCCAGCAGTAGCGGGGGGGCGGGTGAGCAGTACTTC	CASSSGGAGEQYF
TRBV18	NA	TRBD1	TRBJ2-7	TGTGCCAGCTCACCGGCTTTGGGACAGAATGTCTACGAGCAGTACTTC	CASSPALGQNVYEQYF
TRBV6-5	NA	TRBD1	TRBJ1-1	TGTGCCAGCAGTTACTCCCAGGGGGTGAACACTGAAGCTTTCTTT	CASSYSQGVNTEAFF
TRBV7-9	few	TRBD1	TRBJ1-5	TGTGCCAGCAGCCCAGGGACAGGGCTCAATCAGCCCCAGCATTTT	CASSPGTGLNQPQHF
TRBV27	few	NA	TRBJ2-7	TGTGCCAGCAGGACTGCAGGGATCCACGAGCAGTACTTC	CASRTAGIHEQYF
TRBV5-4	NA	TRBD1	TRBJ1-2	TGTGCCAGCAGCTCGGGGGACAGGGGAAGCTATGGCTACACCTTC	CASSSGDRGSYGYTF
TRBV3-1/TRBV3-2	NA	TRBD2	TRBJ2-3	TGTGCCAGCAGCCTGGGGACTAGCGGGCGCGTGGATACGCAGTATTTT	CASSLGTSGRVDTQYF
TRBV2	NA	TRBD1	TRBJ2-3	TGTGCCAGACAAACCGGGACAGGCACAGATACGCAGTATTTT	CARQTGTGTDTQYF
TRBV12-3/TRBV12-4	NA	NA	TRBJ1-6	TGTGCCAGCAGTTTAAAGGAGGGAGTACCCCTCCACTTT	CASSLKEGVPLHF
TRBV27	NA	NA	TRBJ2-7	TGTGCCAGCAGTGAAGACAGGAACGAGCAGTACTTC	CASSEDRNEQYF
TRBV27	NA	NA	TRBJ1-6	TGTGCCAGCTCCCTCGGACCGGGCGGGACACCCCTCCACTTT	CASSLGPGGTPLHF